The present entry profiles one TCR beta chain with its context. Per the germline V gene, CDR1 is KGHSH and CDR2 is LQKENI. CDR3 length: 15 amino acids. Trimming removed 6 bases from V and 4 bases from J; junction bases left unmatched: 6. The entry originates in a study of blood T cell repertoires in COVID-19. Libraries were prepared by immunoSEQ multiplex PCR; TCRdb keeps only in-frame clonotypes and omits some of them. This table has 90,000 to 100,000 clones, roughly four fifths appearing once. The genes are TRBV18 and TRBJ2-1; 10 nucleotides agree with TRBD2. Sequencing was performed on peripheral blood. The TCR was taken from a man aged 70 or older with acute or convalescent COVID-19. The CDR3 sequence: CASSIAGGLYNEQFF. The CDR3 coding sequence is TGTGCCAGCTCTATAGCGGGGGGCCTATACAATGAGCAGTTCTTC.